This note documents a single T cell receptor beta chain sequence. Its antigen is unidentified. The PCR made use of 60 Vbeta and 13 Jbeta primers. Here immunoSEQ multiplex PCR was the method, and the copy in TCRdb shows in-frame clones only, minus some. The sample comprises approximately 30,000 clones, roughly 44% of which are singletons, and roughly 2.1% rests with the top ten. Healthy bone marrow donors made up the donors. CDR1 is ENHRY, CDR2 SYGVKD, per germline. The CDR3 loop spans 18 amino acids. The V segment lost 6 bases and the J segment 5 bases; nucleotides outside the gene matches: 14. This entry comes from a study of cytomegalovirus exposure and HLA in healthy donors. Study conclusions and caveats: CMV serostatus was the only immune exposure information that was available. The authors reported that TCR beta sequences could predict HLA-A and HLA-B alleles. These predictions were accurate for most subjects in the first cohort.

The chain combines TRBV10-3 with TRBJ2-1, with 12 positions matching TRBD1. The sequencing input was PBMCs. The clonotype was recovered from a woman aged 45-60 years in good health and CMV-seronegative. In nucleotides, the CDR3 is TGTGCCATCAGCGGGGACAGGGGGCTTGCGGGTTTAGACAATGAGCAGTTCTTC. Translated: CAISGDRGLAGLDNEQFF.